The TCR beta chain described here comes from a study of blood T cell repertoires in COVID-19. Using immunoSEQ multiplex PCR, the repertoire was profiled, and TCRdb retains in-frame clones only, with some absent. The sample includes more than 95,000 clones, around 76% of them seen just once. From germline, CDR1 is SGHTA and CDR2 FQGNSA. After removal of 4 bases from V and 1 base from J, the junction contained 7 bases not matched to a gene. The CDR3 spans 16 residues. This chain uses TRBV7-2 with TRBJ2-3; 8 bases fit TRBD2. Sequences were obtained from peripheral blood. The clonotype was recovered from a man at least 80 years old with acute or convalescent COVID-19. The CDR3 reads CASSSNPGLGTDTQYF. The CDR3, as DNA: TGTGCCAGCAGCTCCAACCCGGGACTAGGCACAGATACGCAGTATTTT.